This TCR beta chain was sequenced for a study of identical twins. This clonotype was found a few times. Its specificity is not known. CDR3 length: 13 residues. J gave up 4 bases and V 9 bases, and 7 bases lay outside the gene matches. Germline V lookup: CDR1 SNHLY, CDR2 FYNNEI. Unique molecular identifiers were present on the cDNA, which also gained a universal primer site by template switching. TCRdb used MiXCR to reprocess the 5' RACE reads, holding one entry per CDR3 protein. Seen here are 1.5 million to 2 million distinct CDR3 sequences, around a third observed once, and the top ten hold under 0.35%. Study findings and constraints: Out-of-frame alpha sequences shared by twins were enriched for low generation probability.

The chain links TRBV2 to TRBJ2-3, with TRBD2 identical over 7 bases. The TCR originated in a newborn girl in good health. The sequencing input was cord blood. CDR3 region: CARGESGADTQYF. The CDR3 DNA follows: TGTGCCAGGGGAGAGAGCGGGGCAGATACGCAGTATTTT.